Each of the 14 T cell receptor beta chains below was sequenced from the same sample in a study of blood T cell repertoires in COVID-19. Using immunoSEQ multiplex PCR, the repertoire was profiled, and TCRdb retains in-frame clones only, with some absent. Of under 300,000 clones in the sample, 70% to 90% were seen once. The sample taken for sequencing was peripheral blood. All receptors derive from a woman between 40 and 55 years old with acute or convalescent COVID-19.

This clone has just one count. The chain recombines TRBV7-2 with TRBJ2-7, with 10 positions matching TRBD1. V was clipped by 5 bases and J by 4 bases; unmatched bases: 8. Germline CDR1 SGHTA, CDR2 FQGNSA. This CDR3 has 15 amino acids. CDR3 coding DNA: TGTGCCAGCAGCGCAGGGACAGGGGTCGTGTACGAGCAGTACGTC. This translates into CASSAGTGVVYEQYV.

This clone is a singleton in its sample. Other DNA sequences of this sample code for an identical CDR3. J is TRBJ2-5 and V is TRBV5-1, with TRBD2 matching over 10 bases. The V gene end was trimmed by 4 bases and the J gene end by 4 bases; junction bases not matched to a gene: 4. The germline V gene has CDR1 SGHRS and CDR2 YFSETQ. The CDR3 runs 14 residues. CDR3 sequence (DNA): TGCGCCAGCAGCCCAGCGGGGGGGGGAGAGACCCAGTACTTC. This encodes CASSPAGGGETQYF. The entire variable domain, with the rest obtained from reference TRBV5-1 and TRBJ2-5, is as follows: KAGVTQTPRYLIKTRGQQVTLSCSPISGHRSVSWYQQTPGQGLQFLFEYFSETQRNKGNFPGRFSGRQFSNSRSEMNVSTLELGDSALYLCASSPAGGGETQYFGPGTRLLVL.

The DNA of the CDR3 is TGTGCCAGCAGCTTACGACAGGTGCGAACGTATGGCTACACCTTC. Residues: CASSLRQVRTYGYTF. V and J are TRBV7-2 and TRBJ1-2; D is perhaps TRBD1 (6 bases). Germline CDR1 SGHTA, CDR2 FQGNSA. The CDR3 covers 15 residues. Between the trimmed V and J ends, which lost 2 bases and 5 bases, there was a span of 15 bases.

The chain combines TRBV6-5 with TRBJ1-2, with TRBD1 matching 8 bases. The CDR3 has 14 amino acids. CDR1 and CDR2 from the germline V gene are MNHEY and SVGAGI. The junction had 10 bases not matched to a gene; V was cut back by 7 bases and J by 6 bases. CDR3 sequence (DNA): TGTGCCAGCAAGATTCCGGACAGGGCCCATGGCTACACCTTC. Protein sequence: CASKIPDRAHGYTF.

The genes are TRBV7-2 and TRBJ2-2, with TRBD2 matching 10 bases. V lost 5 bases and J lost 5; bases outside the gene matches: 5. CDR3 size: 15 residues. The germline V gene has CDR1 SGHTA and CDR2 FQGNSA. CDR3 in DNA: TGTGCCAGCAGCCTAGGGACTAGCGTGACCGGGGAGCTGTTTTTT. Residues: CASSLGTSVTGELFF. The complete variable domain, with remaining parts taken from reference TRBV7-2 and TRBJ2-2, reads GAGVSQSPSNKVTEKGKDVELRCDPISGHTALYWYRQSLGQGLEFLIYFQGNSAPDKSGLPSDRFSAERTGGSVSTLTIQRTQQEDSAVYLCASSLGTSVTGELFFGEGSRLTVL.

The rearrangement joins TRBV9 to TRBJ2-2; a possible D gene is TRBD2 (7 bases). The CDR3 consists of 17 residues. Trimming stripped 0 bases from V and 3 bases from J, with 15 bases between. Germline values: CDR1 SGDLS, CDR2 YYNGEE. CDR3 in DNA: TGTGCCAGCAGCGTAGCTAGTGGGGGGGCCTACACCGGGGAGCTGTTTTTT. Translated: CASSVASGGAYTGELFF.

This chain uses TRBV30 with TRBJ1-2; possible D gene TRBD1, 6 bases. Between the trimmed V and J ends, which lost 5 bases and 2 bases, there was a span of 15 bases. Per the germline V gene, CDR1 is GTSNPN and CDR2 is SVGIG (reference sequence). CDR3 length: 14 residues. This CDR3 reads CAWAGAGVNYGYTF. DNA of the CDR3: TGTGCCTGGGCGGGGGCAGGGGTCAACTATGGCTACACCTTC.

This chain connects TRBV2 to TRBJ1-2; 7 bases align to TRBD1. The CDR3 sequence is 12 residues long. Germline CDR1 SNHLY, CDR2 FYNNEI. V gave up 6 bases and J gave up 9 bases; unmatched junction bases: 7. As DNA, the CDR3 is TGTGCCAGCAGCGACTTACAGGGGAGCTACACCTTC. Residues: CASSDLQGSYTF.

V and J are TRBV24-1 and TRBJ1-2; D is perhaps TRBD1 (6 bases). Germline values: CDR1 KGHDR, CDR2 SFDVKD. The CDR3 contains 16 residues. Trimming shortened V by 3 bases and J by 3 bases, and 16 bases separated the two germline ends. This CDR3 is CATSDPNRQADYGYTF. The CDR3 nucleotides are TGTGCCACCAGTGATCCCAACCGACAGGCGGACTATGGCTACACCTTC.

A single count supports this clone. The chain is built from TRBV6-6 and TRBJ1-6, with 7 bases fitting TRBD1. J lost 7 bases, V lost 4 bases, and 7 bases had no gene match. CDR3 length equals 15 residues. CDR1 is MNHNY, CDR2 SVGAGI, per germline (reference sequence). DNA of the CDR3: TGTGCCAGCAGTTTCTGGGCAGGGGGAAATTCACCCCTCCACTTT. It yields the protein CASSFWAGGNSPLHF.

The chain joins TRBV25-1 to TRBJ2-1; possibly TRBD1 for D (5 bases). This CDR3 is 14 amino acids long. V was clipped by 6 bases and J by 5 bases, with 14 bases between them. Per germline, CDR1 MGHDK and CDR2 SYGVNS. This CDR3 is CASRDKGMHNEQFF. Here the CDR3 DNA reads TGTGCCAGCAGGGACAAGGGAATGCACAATGAGCAGTTCTTC.

This chain's CDR3 is CASSFGSSGNTIYF. In nucleotides, the CDR3 is TGTGCCAGCAGCTTCGGGAGCTCTGGAAACACCATATATTTT. The chain recombines TRBV7-8 with TRBJ1-3; D remains unclear. The CDR3 has 14 residues. V lost 3 bases, J lost 0 bases, and 6 bases lay in between. From germline, CDR1 is SGHVS and CDR2 FQNEAQ.

This clone was seen a handful of times. The V call is TRBV5-1, the J call TRBJ1-2, with D maybe TRBD1 (5 bases). Deletions cut 4 bases from V and 2 bases from J, with 12 bases between. The CDR3 is 14 amino acids. Looked up from germline, CDR1 is SGHRS and CDR2 is YFSETQ. The CDR3 DNA reads as TGCGCCAGCAGCAAGTCCGACAGAAACTATGGCTACACCTTC. Protein sequence: CASSKSDRNYGYTF.

The V call is TRBV5-4, the J call TRBJ2-2, with 8 bases identical to TRBD2. V lost 3 bases and J lost 4; bases outside the gene matches: 8. Germline CDR1 and CDR2: SGHNT and YYREEE (reference sequence). The CDR3 is 16 amino acids. CDR3 sequence reads: CASSSRGGRGTGELFF. DNA for the CDR3: TGTGCCAGCAGCTCACGCGGGGGGAGGGGCACCGGGGAGCTGTTTTTT.